This T cell receptor (beta chain) was documented in a study of blood T cell repertoires in COVID-19. About the study: T cells, B-cell-depleted T cells, or PBMCs supplied cDNA or gDNA.

This table comes from immunoSEQ multiplex PCR, and its TCRdb copy is limited to in-frame clones, with some not included. Of about 300,000 clones in the sample, 88% are singletons; the top ten hold 6.9%. CDR1 is SEHNR, CDR2 FQNEAQ, per germline (reference sequence). V was trimmed by 5 bases and J by 8 bases, leaving 18 bases between them. The CDR3 totals 15 residues. The clonotype was recovered from a young woman who had recovered from COVID-19. The chain joins TRBV7-9 to TRBJ1-4, with a tentative D call TRBD1 (5 bases). Sequencing was performed on peripheral blood. CDR3 residues: CASSPRGQGGEKLFF. The CDR3 nucleotides read TGTGCCAGCAGCCCAAGGGGCCAGGGAGGCGAAAAACTGTTTTTT.